This entry is about one T cell receptor beta chain. The sample has other DNA sequences that encode this CDR3 too. Using immunoSEQ multiplex PCR, the repertoire was profiled, and TCRdb retains in-frame clones only, with some absent. The sample records about 77,000 clones, 92% being singletons. The sample is drawn from a study of control samples from healthy donors and cancer patients. The sequence came from a woman aged 60 to 75 in good health. The sequencing input was blood.

CDR3: CAWSGSNQPQHF. DNA of the CDR3: TGTGCCTGGAGCGGTAGCAATCAGCCCCAGCATTTT. V usage is TRBV30 and J usage is TRBJ1-5; no firm D call. V lost 3 bases and J lost 0, with 3 bases in between. The CDR3 runs to 12 residues. Looked up from germline, CDR1 is GTSNPN and CDR2 is SVGIG (reference sequence).